The next 14 T cell receptor beta chains were all read from a single sample in a study of T cell responses to AZD1222 COVID-19 vaccine. The table came from immunoSEQ multiplex PCR; TCRdb's copy has only in-frame clones and leaves some out. In the table there are tens of thousands of clones, 65% to 90% of which are singletons. The sample here was peripheral blood, taken on day 0 of AZD1222 vaccination. Receptor source: an adult in good health.

In DNA, the CDR3 is TGTGCCTGGAGTAGGAACGGGGGCGCTGGAAACACCATATATTTT. Amino acid sequence: CAWSRNGGAGNTIYF. The rearrangement uses TRBV30 and TRBJ1-3; TRBD1 might be the D (6 bases). CDR3 length equals 15 residues. Germline CDR1 GTSNPN, CDR2 SVGIG (reference sequence). Trimming stripped 2 bases from V and 2 bases from J, with 13 bases between.

The rearrangement joins TRBV9 to TRBJ1-1; tentative D call: TRBD1 (6 bases). The CDR3 loop spans 15 amino acids. Germline CDR1 reads SGDLS; CDR2 reads YYNGEE. Trimming stripped 3 bases from V and 1 base from J, with 13 bases between. The CDR3: CASSGGAGENTEAFF. The CDR3 coding sequence is TGTGCCAGCAGCGGAGGGGCAGGGGAGAACACTGAAGCTTTCTTT.

The chain recombines TRBV18 with TRBJ1-6; 7 nucleotides line up with TRBD1. Germline V gives CDR1 KGHSH, CDR2 LQKENI. This CDR3 spans 15 amino acids. With 2 bases clipped from V and 5 bases from J, the junction kept 3 bases outside the gene matches. Written as DNA, the CDR3 is TGTGCCAGCTCACCAGAGACAGGGAATAATTCACCCCTCCACTTT. It translates to CASSPETGNNSPLHF. Drawing the rest from reference TRBV18 and TRBJ1-6, the complete variable domain is NAGVMQNPRHLVRRRGQEARLRCSPMKGHSHVYWYRQLPEEGLKFMVYLQKENIIDESGMPKERFSAEFPKEGPSILRIQQVVRGDSAAYFCASSPETGNNSPLHFGNGTRLTVT.

This clone occurred once. The chain combines TRBV27 with TRBJ2-7, with 10 positions matching TRBD2. Per the germline V gene, CDR1 is MNHEY and CDR2 is SMNVEV (reference sequence). The CDR3 covers 15 residues. Losses at the gene ends were 7 bases for V and 2 bases for J; bases not matched to a gene: 8. The CDR3 spells CASNYRAGGPYEQYF. In nucleotides, the CDR3 is TGTGCCAGCAATTATCGAGCGGGAGGGCCCTACGAGCAGTACTTC.

The rearrangement uses TRBV25-1 and TRBJ2-5, with 9 bases matching TRBD1. CDR1 and CDR2 from the germline V gene are MGHDK and SYGVNS. The trim removed 8 bases at V and 5 bases at J, leaving 6 bases unmatched. The CDR3 loop spans 13 amino acids. CDR3 residues: CASERGQGETQYF. The CDR3 nucleotides are TGTGCCAGCGAACGGGGACAGGGTGAGACCCAGTACTTC.

V and J are TRBV6-5 and TRBJ2-1; TRBD2 aligns across 8 bases. The length of the CDR3 is 14 residues. Germline V gene lookup returns CDR1 MNHEY and CDR2 SVGAGI. V was clipped by 6 bases and J by 7 bases; unmatched bases: 8. DNA for the CDR3: TGTGCCAGCAGGCTTAGCGGCGGGGGGAATGAGCAGTTCTTC. This encodes CASRLSGGGNEQFF.

The sample holds one count of this clone. This sequence joins TRBV7-2 and TRBJ1-5, with unresolved D. The germline gives CDR1 SGHTA, CDR2 FQGNSA. V dropped 3 bases and J dropped 3 bases, with 6 bases sitting between them. The CDR3 contains 13 residues. In DNA, the CDR3 is TGTGCCAGCAGCTTCAACCACAATCAGCCCCAGCATTTT. Encoded protein: CASSFNHNQPQHF.

The rearrangement uses TRBV25-1 and TRBJ1-4; D possibly corresponds to TRBD1 (5 bases). This CDR3 contains 14 residues. The V gene lost 9 bases and the J gene lost 0 bases, with 11 bases spanning the gap. Germline assignment: CDR1 MGHDK and CDR2 SYGVNS. CDR3 sequence: CARGVSPTNEKLFF. Written as DNA, the CDR3 is TGTGCCAGGGGGGTGTCCCCAACTAATGAAAAACTGTTTTTT.

There are a few counts of this clone. The chain employs TRBV28 and TRBJ1-5; the D gene is possibly TRBD1 (5 bases). The germline V gene has CDR1 MDHEN and CDR2 SYDVKM. The CDR3 is 14 amino acids. Deletions cut 4 bases from V and 9 bases from J, with 16 bases between. The CDR3 DNA reads as TGTGCCAGCAGTTGGGGTCGACCCGGGACGCCCCAGCATTTT. Translating gives CASSWGRPGTPQHF.

DNA for the CDR3: TGCGCCAGCAGCTCCTCGACAGGGGGCACAGATACGCAGTATTTT. This encodes CASSSSTGGTDTQYF. The chain couples TRBV5-1 to TRBJ2-3; 8 positions match TRBD1. CDR1 SGHRS and CDR2 YFSETQ come from the germline V gene. The J segment lost 1 base and the V segment lost 3 bases, leaving 4 bases of the junction unmatched. This CDR3 is built from 15 residues.

The chain couples TRBV4-2 to TRBJ1-2, with 7 bases matching TRBD1. CDR3 length: 16 amino acids. CDR1 is LGHNA, CDR2 YNFKEQ, per germline. J lost 8 bases, V lost 3 bases, and 15 bases had no gene match. CDR3 sequence: CASSHGRGTDEGGYTF. The CDR3, as DNA: TGTGCCAGCAGCCACGGGCGCGGGACAGACGAGGGGGGCTACACCTTC.

In its sample, this clone was seen once. The V gene is TRBV7-8, the J gene TRBJ1-1, with 8 positions matching TRBD1. This CDR3 is built from 14 residues. Germline CDR1 is SGHVS and CDR2 is FQNEAQ. After removal of 1 base from V and 6 bases from J, the junction contained 4 bases not matched to a gene. The chain's CDR3 is CASSLDRGKAEAFF. The CDR3 bases are TGTGCCAGCAGCTTAGACAGGGGGAAAGCTGAAGCTTTCTTT.

The genes are TRBV6-5 and TRBJ1-2; TRBD1 matches 7 bases. CDR1 and CDR2 (germline): MNHEY, SVGAGI. This CDR3 comprises 13 residues. Trimming cost V 7 bases and J 2 bases; bases outside gene matches: 4. The CDR3 region has the DNA TGTGCCAGCACCTGGACAGGAAACTATGGCTACACCTTC. As protein: CASTWTGNYGYTF.

The chain combines TRBV5-3 with TRBJ2-7; weak D call: TRBD2 (5 bases). TRBV5-3 is noted as an ORF with a role that remains uncertain. CDR3 size: 16 residues. The V and J ends lost 4 bases and 4 bases respectively, with 21 bases between them. DNA for the CDR3: TGTGCCAGAAGCCACTGGGTAGGACCTCGAGGGTACGAGCAGTACTTC. It codes for CARSHWVGPRGYEQYF.